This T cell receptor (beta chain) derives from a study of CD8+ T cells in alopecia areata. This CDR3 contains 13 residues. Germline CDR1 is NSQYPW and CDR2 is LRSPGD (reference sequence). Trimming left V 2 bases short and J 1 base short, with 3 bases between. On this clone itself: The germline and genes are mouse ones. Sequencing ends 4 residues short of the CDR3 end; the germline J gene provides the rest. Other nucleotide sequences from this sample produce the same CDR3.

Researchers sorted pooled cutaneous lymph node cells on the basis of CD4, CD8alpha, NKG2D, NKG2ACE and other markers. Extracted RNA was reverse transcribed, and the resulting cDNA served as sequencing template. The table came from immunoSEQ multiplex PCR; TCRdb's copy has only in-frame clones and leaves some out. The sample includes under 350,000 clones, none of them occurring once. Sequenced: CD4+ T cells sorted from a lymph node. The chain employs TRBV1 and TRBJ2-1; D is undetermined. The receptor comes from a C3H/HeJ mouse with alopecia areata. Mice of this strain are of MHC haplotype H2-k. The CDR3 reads CTCSAQNYAEQFF. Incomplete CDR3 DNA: TGCACCTGCAGTGCACAGAACTATGCT.